This section outlines one TCR beta chain sequence together with its context. These data belong to a study of CD8 T cells in Susac syndrome. Blood CD8+ and CD4+ T cells underwent high-throughput TCR beta sequencing. With random hexamers, about 0.5 to 1 ug RNA was reverse transcribed. An immunoSEQ multiplex PCR generated amplified TCR beta CDR3 products spanning 54 Vbeta and 13 Jbeta. MiXCR, applied by TCRdb to the immunoSEQ multiplex PCR reads, yields one record per CDR3 protein. The sample carries about 430,000 distinct CDR3 sequences, 75% to 90% recorded once. The origin of this receptor is a human donor with multiple sclerosis. Input material: CD8+ T cells from PBMCs.

The DNA for the CDR3 is TGTGCCAGCAGCGCCGGGGTAACATCCTACAATGAGCAGTTCTTC. It encodes CASSAGVTSYNEQFF. The chain joins TRBV9 to TRBJ2-1; tentatively, D is TRBD2 (5 bases). V was pared by 3 bases and J by 1 base, with 11 bases between. The CDR3 runs to 15 residues. The V gene's germline CDR1 is SGDLS and CDR2 YYNGEE.